This is a list of T cell receptor beta chains from one sample in a study of metastatic and nonmetastatic thyroid tumors. TCRdb re-called the PCR reads through MiXCR. In the table there are 25,000 to 35,000 clones, 25% to 35% of which are singletons. The sequencing sample was made of blood. These TCRs come from a female donor with papillary thyroid cancer or a benign thyroid nodule (not recorded which). Some clones in this sample may be carry-over from other donors' samples. Both conserved end residues are part of each CDR3. Each record gives: V gene, CDR3 length, clone size, D gene, J gene, CDR3 DNA, CDR3 protein. A D gene is named only where the DNA matches it firmly. Size is omitted from some rows. Given values are once, few, many or a class for expanded clones.

v_call: TRBV11-2; cdr3_length: 11; clone_size: once; d_call: .; j_call: TRBJ2-2; cdr3_nt: TGTGCCACCGGCCGAGCCGGGGAGCTGTTTTTT; cdr3_aa: CATGRAGELFF
v_call: TRBV20-1; cdr3_length: 12; clone_size: many; d_call: TRBD2; j_call: TRBJ2-1; cdr3_nt: TGCAGTGCTAGAGATAACGGGGGGGAGCAGTTCTTC; cdr3_aa: CSARDNGGEQFF
v_call: TRBV20-1; cdr3_length: 10; clone_size: .; d_call: .; j_call: TRBJ1-1; cdr3_nt: TGCAGTGTAAATAAACCTGAAGCTTTCTTT; cdr3_aa: CSVNKPEAFF
v_call: TRBV6-1; cdr3_length: 12; clone_size: few; d_call: TRBD1; j_call: TRBJ2-7; cdr3_nt: TGTGCCACCTACTCAGGGGGCTACGAGCAGTACTTC; cdr3_aa: CATYSGGYEQYF
v_call: TRBV6-1; cdr3_length: 13; clone_size: medium-sized; d_call: .; j_call: TRBJ2-7; cdr3_nt: TGTGCCAGCAGTGAAATCCTGGCCAGCGAGCAGTACTTC; cdr3_aa: CASSEILASEQYF
v_call: TRBV18; cdr3_length: 10; clone_size: few; d_call: .; j_call: TRBJ2-1; cdr3_nt: TGTGCCAGCAGGTCCTATGAGCAGTTCTTC; cdr3_aa: CASRSYEQFF
v_call: TRBV11-3; cdr3_length: 13; clone_size: .; d_call: .; j_call: TRBJ1-1; cdr3_nt: TGTGCCAGCAGCTTAGGGGGATGGACTGAAGCTTTCTTT; cdr3_aa: CASSLGGWTEAFF
v_call: TRBV7-8; cdr3_length: 16; clone_size: many; d_call: TRBD1; j_call: TRBJ2-7; cdr3_nt: TGTGCCAGCAGCTTAGGGGGACAGACACATAACTACGAGCAGTACTTC; cdr3_aa: CASSLGGQTHNYEQYF
v_call: TRBV2; cdr3_length: 14; clone_size: few; d_call: .; j_call: TRBJ2-3; cdr3_nt: TGTGCCAGCAGTGCCGTGGTCAGCACAGATACGCAGTATTTT; cdr3_aa: CASSAVVSTDTQYF
v_call: TRBV20-1; cdr3_length: 16; clone_size: .; d_call: TRBD1; j_call: TRBJ2-1; cdr3_nt: TGCAGTGCTAGCAAGCATTTGAGAACAGGGGGGAATGAGCAGTTCTTC; cdr3_aa: CSASKHLRTGGNEQFF
v_call: TRBV6-1; cdr3_length: 14; clone_size: few; d_call: .; j_call: TRBJ2-7; cdr3_nt: TGTGCCAGCCGGGGGTCATGGGGAACCTACGAGCAGTACTTC; cdr3_aa: CASRGSWGTYEQYF
v_call: TRBV5-1; cdr3_length: 14; clone_size: few; d_call: .; j_call: TRBJ1-1; cdr3_nt: TGCGCCAGCAGCTTGTCCGGCATGAACACTGAAGCTTTCTTT; cdr3_aa: CASSLSGMNTEAFF
v_call: TRBV7-2; cdr3_length: 15; clone_size: many; d_call: TRBD2; j_call: TRBJ2-2; cdr3_nt: TGTGCCAGCAGCCGACTAGCCGGAAACACCGGGGAGCTGTTTTTT; cdr3_aa: CASSRLAGNTGELFF
v_call: TRBV5-1; cdr3_length: 15; clone_size: .; d_call: TRBD1; j_call: TRBJ2-2; cdr3_nt: TGCGCCAGCGGGGCCATGGGACAGATCACCGGGGAGCTGTTTTTT; cdr3_aa: CASGAMGQITGELFF
v_call: TRBV6-2/TRBV6-3; cdr3_length: 12; clone_size: few; d_call: .; j_call: TRBJ1-1; cdr3_nt: TGTGCCAGCAGTTTTACAGGCCAGGAAGCTTTCTTT; cdr3_aa: CASSFTGQEAFF
v_call: TRBV6-1; cdr3_length: 16; clone_size: .; d_call: .; j_call: TRBJ1-5; cdr3_nt: TGTGCCAGCACCTTGAGGGGACCCTTGAGCAATCAGCCCCAGCATTTT; cdr3_aa: CASTLRGPLSNQPQHF
v_call: TRBV19; cdr3_length: 14; clone_size: few; d_call: .; j_call: TRBJ1-1; cdr3_nt: TGTGCCAGTAGTATTCAGGGCCCTGGGACTGAAGCTTTCTTT; cdr3_aa: CASSIQGPGTEAFF
v_call: TRBV6-1; cdr3_length: 14; clone_size: .; d_call: .; j_call: TRBJ1-1; cdr3_nt: TGTGCCAGCAGTCGACAGGTTGCGGGCACTGAAGCTTTCTTT; cdr3_aa: CASSRQVAGTEAFF
v_call: TRBV12-3/TRBV12-4; cdr3_length: 12; clone_size: .; d_call: .; j_call: TRBJ1-1; cdr3_nt: TGTGCCAGCAGTTACTGGGACACTGAAGCTTTCTTT; cdr3_aa: CASSYWDTEAFF
v_call: TRBV7-3; cdr3_length: 13; clone_size: .; d_call: .; j_call: TRBJ2-7; cdr3_nt: TGTGTTATCCGCGGCGAAACTCAATACGAGCAGTACTTC; cdr3_aa: CVIRGETQYEQYF
v_call: TRBV5-1; cdr3_length: 14; clone_size: few; d_call: .; j_call: TRBJ1-2; cdr3_nt: TGCGCCAGCAGCGTTTCCGGGACTGATTATGGCTACACCTTC; cdr3_aa: CASSVSGTDYGYTF
v_call: TRBV27; cdr3_length: 14; clone_size: few; d_call: TRBD2; j_call: TRBJ2-7; cdr3_nt: TGTGCCAGCAGTCGACTAGCGGATGCCTACGAGCAGTACTTC; cdr3_aa: CASSRLADAYEQYF
v_call: TRBV11-3; cdr3_length: 16; clone_size: many; d_call: .; j_call: TRBJ2-1; cdr3_nt: TGTGCCAGCAGCTTAGGCGGGGTAAGCTCCTACAATGAGCAGTTCTTC; cdr3_aa: CASSLGGVSSYNEQFF
v_call: TRBV4-3; cdr3_length: 15; clone_size: few; d_call: .; j_call: TRBJ2-1; cdr3_nt: TGCGCCAGCAGCCAAGATGGCCTCCCGCGCAATGAGCAGTTCTTC; cdr3_aa: CASSQDGLPRNEQFF
v_call: TRBV6-5; cdr3_length: 16; clone_size: .; d_call: .; j_call: TRBJ1-3; cdr3_nt: TGTGCCAGCAGTTACTCGGGGGACTATGGTGGAAACACCATATATTTT; cdr3_aa: CASSYSGDYGGNTIYF
v_call: TRBV18; cdr3_length: 12; clone_size: many; d_call: TRBD1; j_call: TRBJ1-2; cdr3_nt: TGTGCCAGCTCACTTAACAGGGGAGGCTACACCTTC; cdr3_aa: CASSLNRGGYTF
v_call: TRBV11-1; cdr3_length: 15; clone_size: .; d_call: TRBD2; j_call: TRBJ2-3; cdr3_nt: TGTGCCAGCAGCCCTAGCGGAACTAGCACAGATACGCAGTATTTT; cdr3_aa: CASSPSGTSTDTQYF
v_call: TRBV5-1; cdr3_length: 17; clone_size: .; d_call: TRBD1; j_call: TRBJ2-7; cdr3_nt: TGCGCCAGCAGCTCGGGGACCGGGACAGGGATTGAAAACGAGCAGTACTTC; cdr3_aa: CASSSGTGTGIENEQYF
v_call: TRBV11-3; cdr3_length: 13; clone_size: few; d_call: .; j_call: TRBJ2-3; cdr3_nt: TGTGCCAGCAGCTTGGGGATGGGGAATACGCAGTATTTT; cdr3_aa: CASSLGMGNTQYF
v_call: TRBV2; cdr3_length: 16; clone_size: .; d_call: TRBD1; j_call: TRBJ2-7; cdr3_nt: TGTGCCAGCAGTGGTGGACAGGGTACCGGAGCTTACGAGCAGTACTTC; cdr3_aa: CASSGGQGTGAYEQYF
v_call: TRBV20-1; cdr3_length: 14; clone_size: .; d_call: .; j_call: TRBJ1-6; cdr3_nt: TGCAGTGCAGGGGTAGGGTGGACTAATTCTCCCCTCCACTTT; cdr3_aa: CSAGVGWTNSPLHF
v_call: TRBV5-1; cdr3_length: 18; clone_size: .; d_call: .; j_call: TRBJ1-3; cdr3_nt: TGCGCCAGCAGCTTGGGCTTGAGGACACCCTTCTCTGGAAACACCATATATTTT; cdr3_aa: CASSLGLRTPFSGNTIYF
v_call: TRBV28; cdr3_length: 16; clone_size: medium-sized; d_call: .; j_call: TRBJ2-1; cdr3_nt: TGTGCCAGCAGTATTATAGCGGAAAGCTCCTACAATGAGCAGTTCTTC; cdr3_aa: CASSIIAESSYNEQFF
v_call: TRBV19; cdr3_length: 10; clone_size: many; d_call: .; j_call: TRBJ2-1; cdr3_nt: TGTGCCTCAGGGCACAATGAGCAGTTCTTC; cdr3_aa: CASGHNEQFF
v_call: TRBV20-1; cdr3_length: 11; clone_size: .; d_call: .; j_call: TRBJ2-7; cdr3_nt: TGCAGTGCTACGGGGAACAACGAGCAGTACTTC; cdr3_aa: CSATGNNEQYF
v_call: TRBV11-2; cdr3_length: 13; clone_size: few; d_call: .; j_call: TRBJ2-1; cdr3_nt: TGTGCCAGCAGCTTATCTAGCCTCAATGAGCAGTTCTTC; cdr3_aa: CASSLSSLNEQFF
v_call: TRBV2; cdr3_length: 10; clone_size: many; d_call: .; j_call: TRBJ2-7; cdr3_nt: TGTGCCAGCAGCCTTTACGAGCAGTACTTC; cdr3_aa: CASSLYEQYF
v_call: TRBV28; cdr3_length: 15; clone_size: .; d_call: TRBD1; j_call: TRBJ2-7; cdr3_nt: TGTGCCAGCAGTTTAAGGAGGACAGGGACCTACGATCAGTACTTC; cdr3_aa: CASSLRRTGTYDQYF
v_call: TRBV30; cdr3_length: 14; clone_size: .; d_call: .; j_call: TRBJ1-6; cdr3_nt: TGTGCCTGGAGTGTAACCAGGGGCGGTTCACCCCTCCACTTT; cdr3_aa: CAWSVTRGGSPLHF
v_call: TRBV7-9; cdr3_length: 14; clone_size: .; d_call: .; j_call: TRBJ2-7; cdr3_nt: TGTGCCAGCAGCGGACCCGCGGATGGGTCCGAGCAGTACTTC; cdr3_aa: CASSGPADGSEQYF
v_call: TRBV14; cdr3_length: 17; clone_size: many; d_call: .; j_call: TRBJ2-3; cdr3_nt: TGTGCCAGCAGCCAAGATCCCGCAGGGTCTAGCACAGATACGCAGTATTTT; cdr3_aa: CASSQDPAGSSTDTQYF
v_call: TRBV28; cdr3_length: 12; clone_size: medium-sized; d_call: .; j_call: TRBJ1-2; cdr3_nt: TGTGCCAGCAGTTTGCAAAGCTATGGCTACACCTTC; cdr3_aa: CASSLQSYGYTF
v_call: TRBV10-1; cdr3_length: 12; clone_size: few; d_call: .; j_call: TRBJ2-7; cdr3_nt: TGCGCCAGCAGTGAGGGCCGCTACGAGCAGTACTTC; cdr3_aa: CASSEGRYEQYF
v_call: TRBV6-2/TRBV6-3; cdr3_length: 14; clone_size: few; d_call: .; j_call: TRBJ2-6; cdr3_nt: TGTGCCAGCAGTTGGTCAGGGATTCCTTCCGTCCTGACTTTC; cdr3_aa: CASSWSGIPSVLTF
v_call: TRBV10-1; cdr3_length: 13; clone_size: many; d_call: .; j_call: TRBJ2-5; cdr3_nt: TGCGCCAGCATGAATGGAGGAGGAGAGACCCAGTACTTC; cdr3_aa: CASMNGGGETQYF
v_call: TRBV19; cdr3_length: 13; clone_size: few; d_call: TRBD1; j_call: TRBJ1-1; cdr3_nt: TGTGCCAGTAGACAGGGGCAGAACACTGAAGCTTTCTTT; cdr3_aa: CASRQGQNTEAFF
v_call: TRBV2; cdr3_length: 14; clone_size: .; d_call: .; j_call: TRBJ1-3; cdr3_nt: TGTGCCAGCAGTGAGTCGGCGGCCGGAAACACCATATATTTT; cdr3_aa: CASSESAAGNTIYF
v_call: TRBV6-1; cdr3_length: 14; clone_size: medium-sized; d_call: TRBD1; j_call: TRBJ1-2; cdr3_nt: TGTGCCAGCATCCCGACAGGGGGCGTAGATGGCTACACCTTC; cdr3_aa: CASIPTGGVDGYTF
v_call: TRBV19; cdr3_length: 14; clone_size: few; d_call: TRBD1; j_call: TRBJ2-7; cdr3_nt: TGTGCCAGTAGTACGGGACAGGAGATTGACGAGCAGTACTTC; cdr3_aa: CASSTGQEIDEQYF
v_call: TRBV6-1; cdr3_length: 14; clone_size: .; d_call: TRBD1; j_call: TRBJ1-2; cdr3_nt: TGTGCCAGCAGACCCGGACAGGGGCACTATGGCTACACCTTC; cdr3_aa: CASRPGQGHYGYTF
v_call: TRBV19; cdr3_length: 15; clone_size: few; d_call: .; j_call: TRBJ1-5; cdr3_nt: TGTGCCAGTAGTATTGCGCGGGGAAGTAATCAGCCCCAGCATTTT; cdr3_aa: CASSIARGSNQPQHF
v_call: TRBV28; cdr3_length: 16; clone_size: medium-sized; d_call: TRBD1; j_call: TRBJ2-3; cdr3_nt: TGTGCCAGCAGGGAACAGGGGGCGGTAGGTACAGATACGCAGTATTTT; cdr3_aa: CASREQGAVGTDTQYF
v_call: TRBV6-1; cdr3_length: 15; clone_size: few; d_call: .; j_call: TRBJ2-7; cdr3_nt: TGTGCCAGCAGTGAAACGGGACGTAGCTCCTACGAGCAGTACTTC; cdr3_aa: CASSETGRSSYEQYF